This TCR beta chain was captured in a study of blood T cell repertoires in COVID-19. Measured with immunoSEQ multiplex PCR; TCRdb has only the in-frame clones, and not every one. The top ten clones hold 1.5% to 2% of a sample with over 130,000 clones, 84% of them seen once. Trimming left V 1 base short and J 0 bases short, with 8 bases between. Germline-derived CDR1 and CDR2 are SGHTS and YDEGEE. This CDR3 is 14 amino acids long. What was sequenced was PBMCs or T cells enriched from blood (not recorded which). The genes are TRBV5-8 and TRBJ2-7; D is uncertain. The clonotype was recovered from a young woman who had been exposed to COVID-19. The CDR3 loop reads CASSLLSYSYEQYF. CDR3 in DNA: TGTGCCAGCAGCTTGTTATCCTACTCCTACGAGCAGTACTTC.